The rows below give T cell receptor beta chains drawn from one sample of a study of T cell responses to AZD1222 COVID-19 vaccine. The method was immunoSEQ multiplex PCR; TCRdb's version includes in-frame clones alone and lacks a portion of them. Of approximately 150,000 clones in the sample, 80% to 95% were seen once. Source: peripheral blood, taken on day 0 of AZD1222 vaccination. The receptors here all came from an adult in good health. CDR3s include the opening cysteine and the closing phenylalanine or tryptophan. The D gene is left open where the match is weak. Some rows have no size entry. The others give once, few or many, or a class for an expanded clone.

v_call	clone_size	d_call	j_call	cdr3_aa	cdr3_nt
TRBV2	.	.	TRBJ2-1	CASSETGGAYNEQFF	TGTGCCAGCAGTGAAACGGGCGGGGCTTACAATGAGCAGTTCTTC
TRBV3-1/TRBV3-2	.	TRBD2	TRBJ2-7	CASSQETAGGTRQYF	TGTGCCAGCAGCCAAGAAACTGCGGGAGGTACGAGGCAGTACTTC
TRBV27	.	.	TRBJ1-5	CASSRGVGNQPQHF	TGTGCCAGCAGTCGAGGGGTGGGCAATCAGCCCCAGCATTTT
TRBV6-5	.	.	TRBJ1-6	CASRLGDSPLHF	TGTGCCAGCCGTTTGGGGGACTCACCCCTCCACTTT
TRBV6-6	.	.	TRBJ1-1	CASRDRSGTEAFF	TGTGCCAGCAGGGATCGGAGTGGCACTGAAGCTTTCTTT
TRBV7-2	.	TRBD1	TRBJ2-2	CASSPPRGQGNTGELFF	TGTGCCAGCAGCCCCCCGAGGGGACAGGGGAACACCGGGGAGCTGTTTTTT
TRBV18	.	TRBD2	TRBJ2-5	CASSPPLAGVETQYF	TGTGCCAGCTCACCACCGCTAGCGGGGGTGGAGACCCAGTACTTC
TRBV10-2	.	TRBD1	TRBJ1-1	CASIGQGRFNEAFF	TGCGCCAGCATTGGACAGGGGAGATTTAATGAAGCTTTCTTT
TRBV13	.	.	TRBJ1-6	CASSLATDSPLHF	TGTGCCAGCAGCTTAGCTACGGATTCACCCCTCCACTTT
TRBV5-4	.	TRBD1	TRBJ1-1	CASSLDRGPVNTEAFF	TGTGCCAGCAGCTTAGACAGGGGGCCCGTGAACACTGAAGCTTTCTTT
TRBV7-9	.	TRBD1	TRBJ2-7	CASSPGTGGYEQYF	TGTGCCAGCAGCCCTGGGACAGGGGGCTACGAGCAGTACTTC
TRBV5-1	.	.	TRBJ2-1	CASSGLAHEQFF	TGCGCCAGCAGCGGGTTAGCACATGAGCAGTTCTTC
TRBV5-1	.	TRBD2	TRBJ2-7	CASSLDSRREGPFSEQYF	TGCGCCAGCAGCTTGGACTCACGGCGGGAGGGCCCCTTTTCCGAGCAGTACTTC
TRBV19	.	.	TRBJ1-5	CASSIRDYYQPQHF	TGTGCCAGTAGTATAAGAGATTACTATCAGCCCCAGCATTTT
TRBV24-1	.	TRBD2	TRBJ2-2	CATSDSPAGDRAGELFF	TGTGCCACCAGTGATTCCCCCGCGGGAGACCGTGCCGGGGAGCTGTTTTTT
TRBV18	.	.	TRBJ1-1	CASSPYSVNTEAFF	TGTGCCAGCTCACCGTACAGCGTGAACACTGAAGCTTTCTTT
TRBV6-5	.	.	TRBJ1-4	CAAIGTLNEKLFF	TGTGCCGCGATCGGGACATTAAATGAAAAACTGTTTTTT
TRBV10-1	.	.	TRBJ2-2	CASSDPGGELFF	TGCGCCAGCAGTGACCCGGGTGGGGAGCTGTTTTTT
TRBV6-5	.	.	TRBJ1-2	CASSQRNYGYTF	TGTGCCAGCAGTCAGAGAAACTATGGCTACACCTTC
TRBV5-1	.	TRBD1	TRBJ1-1	CASSSLTGSVEAFF	TGCGCCAGCAGCTCCCTGACAGGGTCTGTTGAAGCTTTCTTT
TRBV9	.	TRBD2	TRBJ2-3	CASSVGGTSGGTDTQYF	TGTGCCAGCAGCGTAGGAGGGACTAGCGGGGGCACAGATACGCAGTATTTT
TRBV6-5	.	TRBD2	TRBJ2-1	CASSTGLANEQFF	TGTGCCAGCAGTACGGGACTAGCCAATGAGCAGTTCTTC
TRBV30	.	.	TRBJ1-1	CAWSTGANTEAFF	TGTGCCTGGAGTACGGGGGCGAACACTGAAGCTTTCTTT
TRBV5-1	.	.	TRBJ2-3	CASSLPSLRIADTQYF	TGCGCCAGCAGCTTGCCGTCACTAAGAATAGCGGATACGCAGTATTTT
TRBV24-1	.	.	TRBJ1-4	CATSEIPQGRGEKLFF	TGTGCCACCAGTGAGATTCCTCAGGGGAGAGGTGAAAAACTGTTTTTT
TRBV27	once	TRBD1	TRBJ1-2	CASSFRRGNYGYTF	TGTGCCAGCAGTTTCCGCAGGGGGAACTATGGCTACACCTTC
TRBV7-2	.	.	TRBJ1-2	CASSPRAGVRNYGYTF	TGTGCCAGCAGCCCGCGGGCAGGGGTGAGAAACTATGGCTACACCTTC
TRBV18	.	.	TRBJ1-2	CASSTQGPQGGYTF	TGTGCCAGCTCAACGCAGGGCCCCCAGGGTGGCTACACCTTC
TRBV4-2	.	TRBD1	TRBJ1-6	CASSQDLSGQGLGPPYSPLHF	TGTGCCAGCAGCCAAGATCTCTCGGGACAGGGGCTGGGACCTCCCTATTCACCCCTCCACTTT
TRBV19	.	.	TRBJ2-1	CASRGPNSYNEQFF	TGTGCCAGTAGAGGGCCGAACTCCTACAATGAGCAGTTCTTC
TRBV30	.	.	TRBJ1-1	CAWSAARGTEAFF	TGTGCCTGGAGTGCAGCTAGGGGGACTGAAGCTTTCTTT
TRBV14	.	.	TRBJ1-2	CASSPLLGTAYGYTF	TGTGCCAGCAGCCCCCTGTTAGGGACCGCTTATGGCTACACCTTC
TRBV27	.	.	TRBJ2-7	CASKGEGAYEQYF	TGTGCCAGCAAAGGAGAGGGGGCCTACGAGCAGTACTTC
TRBV3-1/TRBV3-2	.	.	TRBJ2-5	CASSQDLGRQQETQYF	TGTGCCAGCAGCCAAGATCTAGGCAGGCAGCAAGAGACCCAGTACTTC
TRBV21-1	.	.	TRBJ1-2	CAVGTGLFYGYTF	TGTGCCGTCGGGACAGGGCTCTTCTATGGCTACACCTTC
TRBV3-1/TRBV3-2	.	TRBD1	TRBJ1-1	CASSPGQGGLAFF	TGTGCCAGCAGCCCGGGACAGGGAGGGTTAGCTTTCTTT
TRBV29-1	.	.	TRBJ2-2	CSVEGNTGELFF	TGCAGCGTTGAAGGGAACACCGGGGAGCTGTTTTTT